The T cell receptor beta chain described here comes from a study of cytomegalovirus exposure and HLA in healthy donors. Use of 60 Vbeta and 13 Jbeta primers characterized the PCR. Here immunoSEQ multiplex PCR was the method, and the copy in TCRdb shows in-frame clones only, minus some. Here the sample spans about 160,000 clones, more than 60% being singletons. Findings of the study overall: An analysis done earlier found most TCR beta V segments productive about 90% or about 30% of the time. A later analysis found most CMV-associated TCR beta chains apparently HLA-restricted.

Trimming took 6 bases from V and 9 from J, leaving 12 bases between them. CDR1 SEHNR and CDR2 FQNEAQ come from the germline V gene (reference sequence). The CDR3 spans 13 residues. For this clone: Its antigen remains unknown.

Sequencing input: PBMCs. The receptor comes from a man aged 35-49 years in good health and CMV-seronegative. V gene TRBV7-9 combines with J gene TRBJ1-6, with D tentatively TRBD1 (5 bases). As DNA, the CDR3 is TGTGCCAGCAGGGATGACGGGGGTTCACCCCTCCACTTT. Its translation is CASRDDGGSPLHF.